This passage covers 20 T cell receptor beta chains from one sample sequenced in a study of blood T cell repertoires in COVID-19. TCRdb's copy holds only in-frame clones and misses some; the assay was immunoSEQ multiplex PCR. Of tens of thousands of clones in the sample, roughly 84% are singletons; the top ten hold more than 2.5%. Sequences were obtained from peripheral blood. The receptor source for this set is an elderly man with active or convalescent COVID-19.

V usage is TRBV5-6 and J usage is TRBJ1-2, with 11 bases that match TRBD1. V dropped 4 bases and J dropped 2; count of bases not matched to a gene: 1. There are 14 residues in the CDR3. The V gene's germline CDR1 is SGHDT and CDR2 YYEEEE. The CDR3 nucleotides read TGTGCCAGCAGCGGGACAGGGGGAAACTATGGCTACACCTTC. It yields the protein CASSGTGGNYGYTF.

The CDR3 here is CASSPGQGDGTEAFF. The CDR3 nucleotides read TGTGCCAGCTCACCAGGACAGGGAGACGGCACTGAAGCTTTCTTT. The genes are TRBV18 and TRBJ1-1; 8 positions match TRBD1. The CDR3 runs 15 residues. The trim removed 2 bases at V and 4 bases at J, leaving 6 bases unmatched. Germline CDR1 is KGHSH and CDR2 is LQKENI. Full variable domain (rest looked up from reference TRBV18 and TRBJ1-1): NAGVMQNPRHLVRRRGQEARLRCSPMKGHSHVYWYRQLPEEGLKFMVYLQKENIIDESGMPKERFSAEFPKEGPSILRIQQVVRGDSAAYFCASSPGQGDGTEAFFGQGTRLTVV.

This clone was seen more than once but under ten times. The rearrangement uses TRBV11-3 and TRBJ2-1; 7 positions agree with TRBD2. Per the germline V gene, CDR1 is SGHNT and CDR2 is YENEEA. The CDR3 has 15 amino acids. After removal of 7 bases from V and 2 bases from J, the junction contained 8 bases not matched to a gene. The CDR3 spells CASTPGGGPYNEQFF. In DNA form, the CDR3 reads TGTGCCAGCACCCCCGGCGGGGGACCCTACAATGAGCAGTTCTTC. Using reference TRBV11-3 and TRBJ2-1 for the parts outside the CDR3, the full variable domain is EAGVVQSPRYKIIEKKQPVAFWCNPISGHNTLYWYLQNLGQGPELLIRYENEEAVDDSQLPKDRFSAERLKGVDSTLKIQPAELGDSAVYLCASTPGGGPYNEQFFGPGTRLTVL.

V gene TRBV6-2 or TRBV6-3 combines with J gene TRBJ2-1, with 13 bases identical to TRBD2. CDR1 and CDR2 from the germline V gene are MNHEY and SVGEGT. V gave up 6 bases and J gave up 9 bases; unmatched junction bases: 8. The CDR3 is 15 amino acids. The DNA of the CDR3 is TGTGCCAGCAGCCCACTAGCGGGAGGGCGCGTTGAGCAGTTCTTC. Translating gives CASSPLAGGRVEQFF.

The CDR3 DNA reads TGTGCCAGCAGCCAGGACGTACAGGGCAACTATGGCTACACCTTC. Translating gives CASSQDVQGNYGYTF. The chain combines TRBV4-2 with TRBJ1-2, with D perhaps matching TRBD1 (6 bases). Germline CDR1 LGHNA, CDR2 YNFKEQ. V was pared by 3 bases and J by 2 bases, with 13 bases between. CDR3 length equals 15 residues.

The chain is built from TRBV3-1 (or the pseudogene TRBV3-2) and TRBJ1-6; D not certain. V lost 0 bases and J lost 0, with 15 bases in between. This CDR3 is 19 amino acids long. Germline V lookup: CDR1 LGHDT, CDR2 YNNKEL (reference sequence). The CDR3 region is CASSQEKGGPSSYNSPLHF. CDR3 nucleotides: TGTGCCAGCAGCCAAGAGAAGGGAGGGCCTAGCTCCTATAATTCACCCCTCCACTTT.

The CDR3: CAISEAGRDTQYF. The CDR3 DNA is TGTGCCATCAGTGAGGCAGGGAGGGATACGCAGTATTTT. The chain has TRBV10-3 and TRBJ2-3, with D perhaps TRBD2 (6 bases). The CDR3 consists of 13 residues. The germline V and J ends were trimmed by 2 bases and 6 bases, with 9 bases remaining between them. Germline values: CDR1 ENHRY, CDR2 SYGVKD.

V is TRBV24-1 and J is TRBJ2-3; 8 nucleotides match TRBD1. V gave up 0 bases and J gave up 3 bases; unmatched junction bases: 7. The CDR3 loop spans 17 amino acids. CDR1 is KGHDR, CDR2 SFDVKD, per germline. The CDR3 sequence is CATSDLPTGVVTDTQYF. CDR3 DNA: TGTGCCACCAGTGATTTGCCGACAGGGGTGGTGACAGATACGCAGTATTTT.

This sequence joins TRBV5-6 and TRBJ2-3; D remains unclear. This CDR3 region has 15 residues. Germline assignment: CDR1 SGHDT and CDR2 YYEEEE. V was trimmed by 1 base and J by 0 bases, leaving 9 bases between them. The CDR3 loop reads CASSLFGFSTDTQYF. Written as DNA, the CDR3 is TGTGCCAGCAGCTTGTTCGGTTTTAGCACAGATACGCAGTATTTT.

The chain recombines TRBV7-2 with TRBJ1-5, with 11 bases aligning to TRBD1. The CDR3 covers 15 residues. The V segment lost 0 bases and the J segment 7 bases; nucleotides outside the gene matches: 2. The germline V gene encodes CDR1 SGHTA and CDR2 FQGNSA. The CDR3 bases are TGTGCCAGCAGCTTAGCCGGGACAGGGGGGCAGCCCCAGCATTTT. Its translation is CASSLAGTGGQPQHF.

This chain joins TRBV6-2 or TRBV6-3 and TRBJ1-1; D is unresolved. The CDR3 extends over 18 amino acids. The germline V and J ends were trimmed by 6 bases and 2 bases, with 25 bases remaining between them. From germline, CDR1 is MNHEY and CDR2 SVGEGT. CDR3 sequence: CASSPHGRRIPENTEAFF. The CDR3 DNA reads as TGTGCCAGCAGCCCCCATGGCCGGCGGATACCCGAAAACACTGAAGCTTTCTTT.

The V gene is TRBV7-9, the J gene TRBJ1-1, with D uncertain. The CDR3 runs to 13 residues. The germline V and J ends were trimmed by 3 bases and 1 base, with 6 bases remaining between them. The V gene's germline CDR1 is SEHNR and CDR2 FQNEAQ (reference sequence). The CDR3 loop reads CASSLGANTEAFF. The CDR3 nucleotides are TGTGCCAGCAGCTTGGGCGCGAACACTGAAGCTTTCTTT.

The chain carries TRBV30 and TRBJ1-6, with TRBD1 as a possible D gene (5 bases). Trimming pared 3 bases from V and 7 bases from J, leaving 16 bases between. Germline loops: CDR1 GTSNPN, CDR2 SVGIG (reference sequence). The CDR3 totals 15 residues. CDR3 amino acids: CAWSGGGGRNSPLHF. The CDR3 DNA reads as TGTGCCTGGAGCGGCGGGGGGGGTAGAAATTCACCCCTCCACTTT.

The chain employs TRBV4-1 and TRBJ1-2, with 7 bases that match TRBD1. The CDR3 length is 14 residues. With 5 bases clipped from V and 5 bases from J, the junction kept 8 bases outside the gene matches. Germline V gene lookup returns CDR1 MGHRA and CDR2 YSYEKL. The CDR3 here is CASSTYRGSYGYTF. The CDR3 nucleotides are TGCGCCAGCAGCACCTACAGGGGAAGTTATGGCTACACCTTC.

This clone has a single count. The chain employs TRBV2 and TRBJ1-3; D remains ambiguous. Trimming left V 4 bases short and J 3 bases short, with 13 bases between. This CDR3 is built from 15 residues. Germline CDR1 SNHLY, CDR2 FYNNEI. The CDR3 coding sequence is TGTGCCAGCAGTGCGACGAGAGGTAGTGGAAACACCATATATTTT. This encodes CASSATRGSGNTIYF.

The rearrangement joins TRBV9 to TRBJ2-1, with D unresolved. The germline gives CDR1 SGDLS, CDR2 YYNGEE. The V gene lost 4 bases and the J gene lost 10 bases, with 12 bases spanning the gap. This CDR3 has 12 residues. The CDR3, as DNA: TGTGCCAGCAGCCACGGGTTCAGCGAGCAGTTCTTC. This translates into CASSHGFSEQFF.

The genes are TRBV7-2 and TRBJ1-5; D may be TRBD1 (5 bases). V dropped 4 bases and J dropped 4 bases, with 11 bases sitting between them. The CDR3 runs 14 residues. The germline gives CDR1 SGHTA, CDR2 FQGNSA. The CDR3 nucleotides read TGTGCCAGCAGCTGGGGAGGGGCGAATCAGCCCCAGCATTTT. Encoded protein: CASSWGGANQPQHF.

There are a few counts of this clone. This sequence joins TRBV7-9 and TRBJ2-2, with D perhaps matching TRBD1 (5 bases). The germline V and J ends were trimmed by 1 base and 5 bases, with 14 bases remaining between them. The germline V gene encodes CDR1 SEHNR and CDR2 FQNEAQ (reference sequence). The CDR3 covers 16 residues. In DNA, the CDR3 is TGTGCCAGCAGCTTAGGACGGCAGGGTACGACCGGGGAGCTGTTTTTT. Its protein product is CASSLGRQGTTGELFF.

This sequence joins TRBV29-1 and TRBJ1-1; 7 bases line up with TRBD1. Germline CDR1 reads SQVTM; CDR2 reads ANQGSEA. Trimming cost V 4 bases and J 4 bases; bases outside gene matches: 6. CDR3 length: 13 residues. The CDR3: CSVATGIGTEAFF. The DNA of the CDR3 is TGCAGCGTTGCGACAGGGATCGGCACTGAAGCTTTCTTT.

This clone appeared a few times. The chain links TRBV5-8 to TRBJ1-5; 7 bases are shared with TRBD1. The junction had 11 bases not matched to a gene; V was cut back by 3 bases and J by 8 bases. Germline CDR1 reads SGHTS; CDR2 reads YDEGEE. This CDR3 is built from 15 residues. CDR3 coding DNA: TGTGCCAGCAGCTACAACAGGGGCCCCGTTGAGCCCCAGCATTTT. It yields the protein CASSYNRGPVEPQHF.